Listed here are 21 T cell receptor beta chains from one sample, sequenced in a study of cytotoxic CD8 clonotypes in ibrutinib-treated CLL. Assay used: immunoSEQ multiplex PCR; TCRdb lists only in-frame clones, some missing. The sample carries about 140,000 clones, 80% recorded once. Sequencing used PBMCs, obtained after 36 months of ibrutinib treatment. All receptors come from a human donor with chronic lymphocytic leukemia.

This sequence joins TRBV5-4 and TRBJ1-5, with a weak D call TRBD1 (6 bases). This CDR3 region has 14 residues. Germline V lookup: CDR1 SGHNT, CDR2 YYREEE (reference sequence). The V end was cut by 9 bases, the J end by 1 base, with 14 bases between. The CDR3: CATSPGGSNQPQHF. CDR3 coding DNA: TGTGCCACCTCGCCTGGGGGCAGCAATCAGCCCCAGCATTTT. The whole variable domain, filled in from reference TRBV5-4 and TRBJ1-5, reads ETGVTQSPTHLIKTRGQQVTLRCSSQSGHNTVSWYQQALGQGPQFIFQYYREEENGRGNFPPRFSGLQFPNYSSELNVNALELDDSALYLCATSPGGSNQPQHFGDGTRLSIL.

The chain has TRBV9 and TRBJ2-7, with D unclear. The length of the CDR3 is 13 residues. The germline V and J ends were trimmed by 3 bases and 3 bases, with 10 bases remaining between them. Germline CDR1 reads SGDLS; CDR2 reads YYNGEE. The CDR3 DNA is TGTGCCAGCAGCGCCTACCTTGACTACGAGCAGTACTTC. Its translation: CASSAYLDYEQYF. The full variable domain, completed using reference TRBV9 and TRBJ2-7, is DSGVTQTPKHLITATGQRVTLRCSPRSGDLSVYWYQQSLDQGLQFLIQYYNGEERAKGNILERFSAQQFPDLHSELNLSSLELGDSALYFCASSAYLDYEQYFGPGTRLTVT.

For the CDR3, the DNA is TGCGCCAGCAGCACCCAGGGCTCCTACGAGCAGTACTTC. The encoded protein is CASSTQGSYEQYF. This chain uses TRBV4-1 with TRBJ2-7; D possibly corresponds to TRBD1 (5 bases). With 5 bases removed from V and 0 bases from J, the gap between germline ends came to 8 bases. Germline V gene sequence: CDR1 MGHRA, CDR2 YSYEKL. The CDR3 runs to 13 residues.

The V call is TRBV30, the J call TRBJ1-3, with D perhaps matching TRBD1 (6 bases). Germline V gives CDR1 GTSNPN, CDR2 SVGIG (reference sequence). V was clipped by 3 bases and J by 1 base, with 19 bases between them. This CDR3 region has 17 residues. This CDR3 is CAWRPYSWTESGNTIYF. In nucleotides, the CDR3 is TGTGCCTGGAGGCCCTACTCCTGGACAGAGTCTGGAAACACCATATATTTT.

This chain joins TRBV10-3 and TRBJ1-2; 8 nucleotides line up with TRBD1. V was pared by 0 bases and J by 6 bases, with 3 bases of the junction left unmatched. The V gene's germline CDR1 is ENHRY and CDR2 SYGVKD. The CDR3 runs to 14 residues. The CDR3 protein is CAISESGDRNGYTF. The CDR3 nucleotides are TGTGCCATCAGTGAGTCCGGGGACAGGAATGGCTACACCTTC.

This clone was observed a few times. The CDR3 loop is CASSPSPPHTQYF. The CDR3 DNA reads as TGTGCCAGCAGTCCCTCCCCCCCACATACGCAGTATTTT. This chain connects TRBV27 to TRBJ2-3, with no clear D. Per the germline V gene, CDR1 is MNHEY and CDR2 is SMNVEV (reference sequence). V shed 5 bases and J shed 7 bases, with 13 bases lying between them. This CDR3 is built from 13 residues.

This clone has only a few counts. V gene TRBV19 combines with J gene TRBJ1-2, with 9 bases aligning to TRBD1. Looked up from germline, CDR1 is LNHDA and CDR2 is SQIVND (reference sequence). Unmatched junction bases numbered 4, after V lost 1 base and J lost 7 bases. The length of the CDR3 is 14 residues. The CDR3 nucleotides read TGTGCCAGTAGTATAGTGGGACAGGGCATTGGCTACACCTTC. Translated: CASSIVGQGIGYTF.

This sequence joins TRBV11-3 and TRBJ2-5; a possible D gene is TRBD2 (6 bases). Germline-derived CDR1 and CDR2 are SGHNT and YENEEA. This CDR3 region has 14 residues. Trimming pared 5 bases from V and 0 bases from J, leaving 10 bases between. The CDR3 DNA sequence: TGTGCCAGCAGCCCAGGAGGGAACCAAGAGACCCAGTACTTC. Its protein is CASSPGGNQETQYF.

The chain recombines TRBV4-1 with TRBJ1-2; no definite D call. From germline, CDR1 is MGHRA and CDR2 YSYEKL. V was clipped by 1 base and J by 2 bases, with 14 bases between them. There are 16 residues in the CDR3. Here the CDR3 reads CASSQVAGQLNYGYTF. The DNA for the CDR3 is TGCGCCAGCAGCCAAGTGGCCGGGCAGCTCAACTATGGCTACACCTTC.

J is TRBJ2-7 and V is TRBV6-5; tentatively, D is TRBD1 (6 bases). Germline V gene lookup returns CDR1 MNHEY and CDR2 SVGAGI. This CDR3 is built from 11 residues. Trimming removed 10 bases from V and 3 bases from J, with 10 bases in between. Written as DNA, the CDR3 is TGTGCCACCCAGGGGAACTACGAGCAGTACTTC. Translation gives CATQGNYEQYF.

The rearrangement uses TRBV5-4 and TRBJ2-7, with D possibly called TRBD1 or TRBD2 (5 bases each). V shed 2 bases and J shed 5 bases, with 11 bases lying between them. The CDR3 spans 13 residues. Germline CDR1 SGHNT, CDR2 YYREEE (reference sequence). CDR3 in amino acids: CASSFRVGDEQYF. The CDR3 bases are TGTGCCAGCAGCTTTAGAGTGGGGGACGAGCAGTACTTC.

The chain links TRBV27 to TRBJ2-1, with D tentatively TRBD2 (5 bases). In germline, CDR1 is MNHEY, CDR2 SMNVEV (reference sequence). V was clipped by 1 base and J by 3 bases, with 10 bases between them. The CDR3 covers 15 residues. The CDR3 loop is CASSLFGVRYNEQFF. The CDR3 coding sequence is TGTGCCAGCAGTTTATTCGGGGTCCGCTACAATGAGCAGTTCTTC.

The CDR3 region is CAISELLREQFF. As DNA, the CDR3 is TGTGCCATCAGTGAGTTACTACGGGAGCAGTTCTTC. The V gene is TRBV10-3, the J gene TRBJ2-1; D gene unclear. From germline, CDR1 is ENHRY and CDR2 SYGVKD. Trimming stripped 1 base from V and 10 bases from J, with 8 bases between. The CDR3 runs to 12 residues.

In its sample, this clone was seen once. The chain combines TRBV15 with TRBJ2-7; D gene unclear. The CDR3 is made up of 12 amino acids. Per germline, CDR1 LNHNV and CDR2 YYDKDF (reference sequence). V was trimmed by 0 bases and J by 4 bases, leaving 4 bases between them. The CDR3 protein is CATSREDYEQYF. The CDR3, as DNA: TGTGCCACCAGCAGAGAGGATTACGAGCAGTACTTC.

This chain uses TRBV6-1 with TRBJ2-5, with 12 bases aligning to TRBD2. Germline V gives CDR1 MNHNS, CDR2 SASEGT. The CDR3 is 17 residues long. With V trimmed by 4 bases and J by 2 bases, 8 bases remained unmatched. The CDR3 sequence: CASSARSSGRVQETQYF. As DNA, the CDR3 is TGTGCCAGCAGTGCCCGATCTAGCGGGAGGGTTCAAGAGACCCAGTACTTC.

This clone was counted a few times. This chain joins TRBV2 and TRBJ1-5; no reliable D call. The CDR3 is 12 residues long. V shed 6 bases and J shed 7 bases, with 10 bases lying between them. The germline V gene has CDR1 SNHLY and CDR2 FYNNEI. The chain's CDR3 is CASRTDGQPQHF. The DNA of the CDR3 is TGTGCCAGCAGGACCGACGGACAGCCCCAGCATTTT.

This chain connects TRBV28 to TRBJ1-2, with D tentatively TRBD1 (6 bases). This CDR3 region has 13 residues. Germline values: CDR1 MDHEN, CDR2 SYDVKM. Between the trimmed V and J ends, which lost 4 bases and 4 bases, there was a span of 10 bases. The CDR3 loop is CASSYRVTYGYTF. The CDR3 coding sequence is TGTGCCAGCAGTTACAGGGTTACCTATGGCTACACCTTC.

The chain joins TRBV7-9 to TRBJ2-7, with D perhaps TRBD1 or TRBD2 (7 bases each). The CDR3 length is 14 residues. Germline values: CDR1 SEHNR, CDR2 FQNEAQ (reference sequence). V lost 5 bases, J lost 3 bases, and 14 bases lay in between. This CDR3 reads CASSGEGAVYEQYF. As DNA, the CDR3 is TGTGCCAGCAGCGGGGAGGGGGCTGTCTACGAGCAGTACTTC.

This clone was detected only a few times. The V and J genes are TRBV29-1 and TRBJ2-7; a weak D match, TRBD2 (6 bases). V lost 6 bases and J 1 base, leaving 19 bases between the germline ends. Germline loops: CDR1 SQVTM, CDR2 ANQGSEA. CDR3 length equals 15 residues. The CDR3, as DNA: TGCAGCGTCCTAAAGCTCCGGGGGATATCCTACGAGCAGTACTTC. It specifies CSVLKLRGISYEQYF.

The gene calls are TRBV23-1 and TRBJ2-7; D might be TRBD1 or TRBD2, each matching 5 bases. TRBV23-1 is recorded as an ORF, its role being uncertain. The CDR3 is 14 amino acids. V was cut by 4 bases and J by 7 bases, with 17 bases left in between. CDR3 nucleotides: TGCGCCAGCAGTCCGATTCCGGGGCTGCGGGAGCAGTACTTC. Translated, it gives CASSPIPGLREQYF.

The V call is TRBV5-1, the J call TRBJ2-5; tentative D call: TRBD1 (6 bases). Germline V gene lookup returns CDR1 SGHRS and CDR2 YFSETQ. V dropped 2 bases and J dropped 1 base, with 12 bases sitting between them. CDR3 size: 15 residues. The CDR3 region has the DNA TGCGCCAGCAGCTTACAGGGACCTCGCCAAGAGACCCAGTACTTC. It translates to CASSLQGPRQETQYF. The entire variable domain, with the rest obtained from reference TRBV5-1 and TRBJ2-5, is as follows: KAGVTQTPRYLIKTRGQQVTLSCSPISGHRSVSWYQQTPGQGLQFLFEYFSETQRNKGNFPGRFSGRQFSNSRSEMNVSTLELGDSALYLCASSLQGPRQETQYFGPGTRLLVL.